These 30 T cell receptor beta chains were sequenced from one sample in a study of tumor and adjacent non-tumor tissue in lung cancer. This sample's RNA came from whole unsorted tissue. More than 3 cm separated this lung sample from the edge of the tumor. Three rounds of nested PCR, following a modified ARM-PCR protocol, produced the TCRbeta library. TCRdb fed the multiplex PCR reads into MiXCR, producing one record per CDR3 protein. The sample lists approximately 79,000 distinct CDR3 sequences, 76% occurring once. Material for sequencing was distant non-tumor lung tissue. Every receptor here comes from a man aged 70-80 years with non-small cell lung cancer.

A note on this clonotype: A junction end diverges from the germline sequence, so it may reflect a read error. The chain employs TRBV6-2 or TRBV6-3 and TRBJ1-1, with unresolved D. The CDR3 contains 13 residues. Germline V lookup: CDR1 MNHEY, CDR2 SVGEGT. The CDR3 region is CACSETLNTEAFF. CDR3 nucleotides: TGTGCCTGCAGTGAAACATTGAACACTGAAGCTTTCTTT.

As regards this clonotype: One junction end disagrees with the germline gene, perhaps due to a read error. The CDR3 region is CSVVPYQSSGKHGYTF. CDR3 bases: TGCAGCGTTGTCCCCTATCAATCCTCGGGAAAACATGGTTACACCTTC. The chain combines TRBV29-1 with TRBJ1-2; D not certain. This CDR3 comprises 16 residues. Germline lookup yields CDR1 SQVTM and CDR2 ANQGSEA.

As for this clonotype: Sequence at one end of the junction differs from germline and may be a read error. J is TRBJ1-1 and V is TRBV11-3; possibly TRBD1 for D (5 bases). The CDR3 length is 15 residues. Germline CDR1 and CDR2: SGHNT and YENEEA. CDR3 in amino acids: CASSLSLGGNTEALF. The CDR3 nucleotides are TGTGCCAGCAGCTTAAGCCTGGGGGGAAATACTGAAGCTCTCTTT. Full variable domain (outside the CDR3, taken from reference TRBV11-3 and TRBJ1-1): EAGVVQSPRYKIIEKKQPVAFWCNPISGHNTLYWYLQNLGQGPELLIRYENEEAVDDSQLPKDRFSAERLKGVDSTLKIQPAELGDSAVYLCASSLSLGGNTEALFGQGTRLTVV.

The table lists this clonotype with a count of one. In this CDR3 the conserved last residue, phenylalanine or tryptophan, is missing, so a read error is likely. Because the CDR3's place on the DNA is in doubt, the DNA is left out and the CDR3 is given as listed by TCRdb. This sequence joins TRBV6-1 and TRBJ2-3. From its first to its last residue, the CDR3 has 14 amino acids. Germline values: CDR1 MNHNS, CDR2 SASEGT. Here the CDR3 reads CASSELSNTDTQFY.

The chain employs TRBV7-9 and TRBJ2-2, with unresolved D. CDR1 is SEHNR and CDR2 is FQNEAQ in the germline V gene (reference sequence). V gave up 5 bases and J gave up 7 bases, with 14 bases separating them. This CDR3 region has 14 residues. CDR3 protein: CASSASSVLGELFF. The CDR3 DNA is TGTGCCAGCAGCGCGAGCTCCGTTCTCGGGGAGCTGTTTTTT.

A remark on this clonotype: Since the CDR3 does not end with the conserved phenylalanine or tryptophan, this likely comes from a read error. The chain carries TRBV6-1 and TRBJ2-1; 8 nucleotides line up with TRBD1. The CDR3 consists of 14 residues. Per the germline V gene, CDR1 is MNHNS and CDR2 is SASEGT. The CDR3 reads CASSATGELDEQFL. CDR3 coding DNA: TGTGCAAGCAGTGCGACAGGGGAATTGGATGAGCAGTTCTTA.

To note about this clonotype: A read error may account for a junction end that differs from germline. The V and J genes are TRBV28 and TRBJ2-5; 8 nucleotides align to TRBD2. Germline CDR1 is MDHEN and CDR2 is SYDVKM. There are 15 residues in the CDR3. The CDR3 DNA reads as TGTGCCAGCAGTTCACGGGGGGGCTACCATGAGACCCAGTACTTC. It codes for CASSSRGGYHETQYF. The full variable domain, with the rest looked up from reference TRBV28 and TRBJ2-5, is DVKVTQSSRYLVKRTGEKVFLECVQDMDHENMFWYRQDPGLGLRLIYFSYDVKMKEKGDIPEGYSVSREKKERFSLILESASTNQTSMYLCASSSRGGYHETQYFGPGTRLLVL.

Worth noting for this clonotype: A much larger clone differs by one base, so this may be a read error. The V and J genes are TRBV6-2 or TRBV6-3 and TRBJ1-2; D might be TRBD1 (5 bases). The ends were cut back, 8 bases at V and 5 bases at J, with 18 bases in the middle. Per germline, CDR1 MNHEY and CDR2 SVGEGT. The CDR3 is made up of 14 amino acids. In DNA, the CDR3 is TGTGCCAGCCAGCCAAGACAGCGGAAATATGGCTACACCTTC. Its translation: CASQPRQRKYGYTF.

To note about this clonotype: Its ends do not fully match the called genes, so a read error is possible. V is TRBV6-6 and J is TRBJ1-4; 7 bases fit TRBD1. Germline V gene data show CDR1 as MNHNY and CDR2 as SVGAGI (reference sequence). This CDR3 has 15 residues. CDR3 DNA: TGTGCCAGCTGCTCTGTTGACAGGGCTGTCGAAAAAATGTTTTTT. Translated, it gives CASCSVDRAVEKMFF.

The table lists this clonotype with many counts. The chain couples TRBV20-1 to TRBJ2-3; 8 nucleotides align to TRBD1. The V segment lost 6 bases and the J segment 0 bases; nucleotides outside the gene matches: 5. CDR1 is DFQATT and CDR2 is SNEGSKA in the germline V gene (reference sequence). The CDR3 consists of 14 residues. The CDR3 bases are TGCAGTGCCAGACAGGGGTTGAGCACAGATACGCAGTATTTT. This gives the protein CSARQGLSTDTQYF.

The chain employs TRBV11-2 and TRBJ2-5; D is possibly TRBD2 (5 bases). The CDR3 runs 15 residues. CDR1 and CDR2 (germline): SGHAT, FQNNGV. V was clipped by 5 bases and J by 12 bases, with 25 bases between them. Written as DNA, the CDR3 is TGTGCCAGCAGCCCGGGGAGAGTTGGGCAAGAGACTGAGTACTTC. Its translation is CASSPGRVGQETEYF.

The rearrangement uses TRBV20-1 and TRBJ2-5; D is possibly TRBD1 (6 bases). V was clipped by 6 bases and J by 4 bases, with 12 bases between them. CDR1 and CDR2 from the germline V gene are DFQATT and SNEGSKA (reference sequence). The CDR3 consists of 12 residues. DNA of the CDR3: TGCAGTGCGGCGGCAGGGGTAGAGACCCAGTACTTC. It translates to CSAAAGVETQYF.

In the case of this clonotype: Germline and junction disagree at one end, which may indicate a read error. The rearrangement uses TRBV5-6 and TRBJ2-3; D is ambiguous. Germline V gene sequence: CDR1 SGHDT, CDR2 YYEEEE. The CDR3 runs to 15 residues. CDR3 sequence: CTRSLGPRSTDTQYF. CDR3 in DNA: TGTACCAGGAGCTTGGGCCCGCGAAGTACAGATACGCAGTATTTT. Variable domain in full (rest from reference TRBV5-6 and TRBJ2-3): DAGVTQSPTHLIKTRGQQVTLRCSPKSGHDTVSWYQQALGQGPQFIFQYYEEEERQRGNFPDRFSGHQFPNYSSELNVNALLLGDSALYLCTRSLGPRSTDTQYFGPGTRLTVL.

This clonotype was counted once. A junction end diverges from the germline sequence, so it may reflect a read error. CDR3 bases: TGTGCCAGCAGCCAACCCGGGACCTTCGAAAAACGGTTTTTC. Translation: CASSQPGTFEKRFF. V is TRBV4-2 and J is TRBJ1-4; D perhaps matches TRBD1 (5 bases). The CDR3 totals 14 residues. Germline V gene lookup returns CDR1 LGHNA and CDR2 YNFKEQ.

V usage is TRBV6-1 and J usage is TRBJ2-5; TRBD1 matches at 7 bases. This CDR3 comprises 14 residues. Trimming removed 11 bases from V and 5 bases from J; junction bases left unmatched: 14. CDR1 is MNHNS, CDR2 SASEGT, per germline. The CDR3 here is CAGIETGEWETQYF. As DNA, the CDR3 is TGTGCCGGCATTGAAACAGGGGAGTGGGAGACCCAGTACTTC.

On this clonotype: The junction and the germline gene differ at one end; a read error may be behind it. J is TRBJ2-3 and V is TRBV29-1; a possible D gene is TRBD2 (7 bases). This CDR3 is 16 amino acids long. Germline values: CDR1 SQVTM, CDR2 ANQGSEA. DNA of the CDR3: TGCAACGTTGAGGGGTCGGGGGGCCCCTTTTCGGGTACGCAGTATTTT. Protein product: CNVEGSGGPFSGTQYF.

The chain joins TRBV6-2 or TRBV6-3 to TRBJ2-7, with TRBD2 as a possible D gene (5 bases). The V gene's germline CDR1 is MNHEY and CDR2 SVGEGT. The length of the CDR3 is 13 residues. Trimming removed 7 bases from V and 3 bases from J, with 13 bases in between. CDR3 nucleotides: TGTGCCAGCATCCGGCGGGTCGACTACGAGCAGTACTTC. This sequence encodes CASIRRVDYEQYF.

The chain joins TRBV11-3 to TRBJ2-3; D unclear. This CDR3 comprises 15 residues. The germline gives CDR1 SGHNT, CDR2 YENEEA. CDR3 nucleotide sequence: TGTGACGGCACCCGTCTGGAAGTAAGCACAGATACGCAGTATTTT. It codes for CDGTRLEVSTDTQYF.

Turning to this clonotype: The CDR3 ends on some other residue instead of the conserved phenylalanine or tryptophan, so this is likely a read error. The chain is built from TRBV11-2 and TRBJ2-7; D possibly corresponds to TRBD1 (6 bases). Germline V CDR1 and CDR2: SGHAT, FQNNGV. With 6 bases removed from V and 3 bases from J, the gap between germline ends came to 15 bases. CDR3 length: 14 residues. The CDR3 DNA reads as TGTGCCAGCAGTGGGGACAACATAAGCTACGAGCAGTACTTA. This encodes CASSGDNISYEQYL.

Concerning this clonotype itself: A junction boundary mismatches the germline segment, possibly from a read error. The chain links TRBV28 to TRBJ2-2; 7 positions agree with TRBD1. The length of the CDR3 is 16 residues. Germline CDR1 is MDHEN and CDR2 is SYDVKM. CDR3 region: CASGLQGYSNTRELFF. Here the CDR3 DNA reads TGTGCCAGCGGATTACAGGGGTACTCGAACACCCGGGAGCTGTTTTTT.

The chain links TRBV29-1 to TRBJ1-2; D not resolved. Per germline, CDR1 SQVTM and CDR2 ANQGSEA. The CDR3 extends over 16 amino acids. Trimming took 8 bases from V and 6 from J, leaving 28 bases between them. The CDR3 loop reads CSIVSYQSSGEDGYTF. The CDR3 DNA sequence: TGCAGCATTGTCTCCTATCAATCCTCGGGAGAGGATGGCTACACCTTC.

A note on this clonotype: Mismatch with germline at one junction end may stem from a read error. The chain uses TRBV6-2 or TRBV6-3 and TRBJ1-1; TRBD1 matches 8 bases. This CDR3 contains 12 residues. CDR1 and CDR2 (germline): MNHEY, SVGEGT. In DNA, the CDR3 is TGTGTCAGCAGGGACAGGAAGACTGAAGCTTTCTTT. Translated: CVSRDRKTEAFF.

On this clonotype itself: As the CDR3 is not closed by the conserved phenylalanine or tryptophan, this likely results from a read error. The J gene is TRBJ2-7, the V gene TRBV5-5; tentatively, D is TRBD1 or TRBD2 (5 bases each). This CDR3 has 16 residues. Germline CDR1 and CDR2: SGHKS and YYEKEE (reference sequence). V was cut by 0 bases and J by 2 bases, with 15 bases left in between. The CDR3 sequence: CASSLAVTGDAYEQYL. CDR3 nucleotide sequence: TGTGCCAGCAGCTTGGCCGTGACCGGGGACGCCTACGAGCAGTACTTA.

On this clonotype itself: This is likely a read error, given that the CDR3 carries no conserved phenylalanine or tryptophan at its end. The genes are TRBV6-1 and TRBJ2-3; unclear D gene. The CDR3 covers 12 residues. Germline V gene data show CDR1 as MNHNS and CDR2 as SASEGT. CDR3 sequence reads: CVSSESSCTQYY. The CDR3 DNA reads TGTGTCAGCAGTGAATCCAGTTGTACGCAGTATTAT.

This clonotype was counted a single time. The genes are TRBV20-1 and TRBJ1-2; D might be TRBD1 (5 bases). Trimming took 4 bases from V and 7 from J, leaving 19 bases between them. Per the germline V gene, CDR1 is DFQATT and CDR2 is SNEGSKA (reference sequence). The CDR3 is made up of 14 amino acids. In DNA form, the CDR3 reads TGCAGTGCTACCGGGGTTTTGGTGGGGACTGGCTACACCTTC. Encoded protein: CSATGVLVGTGYTF.

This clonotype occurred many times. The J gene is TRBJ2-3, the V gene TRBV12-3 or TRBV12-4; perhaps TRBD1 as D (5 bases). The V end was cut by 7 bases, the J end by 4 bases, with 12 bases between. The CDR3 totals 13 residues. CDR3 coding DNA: TGTGCCAGCACCCGCTTAGGGGCAGATACGCAGTATTTT. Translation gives CASTRLGADTQYF.

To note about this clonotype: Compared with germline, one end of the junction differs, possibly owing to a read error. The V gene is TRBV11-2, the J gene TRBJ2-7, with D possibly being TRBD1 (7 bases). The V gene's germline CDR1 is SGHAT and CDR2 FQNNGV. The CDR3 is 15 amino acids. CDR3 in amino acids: CASYLDQGGRYEQYF. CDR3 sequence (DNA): TGCGCCAGCTACTTAGACCAGGGGGGCAGGTACGAGCAGTACTTC.

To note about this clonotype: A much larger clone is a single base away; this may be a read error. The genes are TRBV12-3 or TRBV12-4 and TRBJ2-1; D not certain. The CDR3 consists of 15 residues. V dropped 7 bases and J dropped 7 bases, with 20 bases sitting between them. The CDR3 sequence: CASTPAPEAVNEQFF. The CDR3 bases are TGTGCCAGCACTCCCGCCCCCGAGGCCGTTAATGAGCAGTTCTTC.

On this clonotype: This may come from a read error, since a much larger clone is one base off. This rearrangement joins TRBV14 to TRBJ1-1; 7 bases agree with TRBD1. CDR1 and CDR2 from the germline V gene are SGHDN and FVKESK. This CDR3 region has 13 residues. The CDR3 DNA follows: TGTGCCAGCAGCCATATCAGGGGGAGGGAAGTTTTCTTT. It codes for CASSHIRGREVFF.

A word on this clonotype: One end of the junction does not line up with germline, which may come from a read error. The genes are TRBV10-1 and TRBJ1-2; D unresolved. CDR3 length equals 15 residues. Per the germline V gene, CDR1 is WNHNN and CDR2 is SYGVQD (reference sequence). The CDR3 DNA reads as TGTGCCAGCAGTGAGTCGACAAGCCAACCCTATGGCTACACCTTC. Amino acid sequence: CASSESTSQPYGYTF.